One and the same sample provided the 27 T cell receptor beta chains below, sequenced in a study of cytomegalovirus exposure and HLA in healthy donors. 13 Jbeta primers and 60 Vbeta primers were used for the PCR. The table came from immunoSEQ multiplex PCR; TCRdb's copy has only in-frame clones and leaves some out. The sample carries roughly 62,000 clones, 70% to 80% recorded once. Sequencing was carried out using PBMCs. The receptors originated from a middle-aged woman in good health and CMV-seropositive.

The gene calls are TRBV5-1 and TRBJ2-1, with TRBD1 matching over 11 bases. The germline V gene has CDR1 SGHRS and CDR2 YFSETQ. The CDR3 loop spans 15 amino acids. The junction had 7 bases not matched to a gene; V was cut back by 4 bases and J by 7 bases. CDR3 residues: CASSADRGRPNEQFF. For the CDR3, the DNA is TGCGCCAGCAGCGCGGACAGGGGGCGACCAAATGAGCAGTTCTTC.

The V and J genes are TRBV7-2 and TRBJ1-2; D is unclear. The length of the CDR3 is 14 residues. Germline CDR1 SGHTA, CDR2 FQGNSA. Trimming removed 1 base from V and 8 bases from J, with 14 bases in between. CDR3: CASSLVRMAGGYTF. CDR3 nucleotides: TGTGCCAGCAGCTTAGTCCGCATGGCGGGCGGCTACACCTTC.

The chain combines TRBV6-1 with TRBJ1-5; D gene uncertain. CDR1 and CDR2 (germline): MNHNS, SASEGT. The length of the CDR3 is 12 residues. V gave up 2 bases and J gave up 6 bases, with 5 bases separating them. CDR3 sequence: CASSERGQPQHF. The CDR3 region has the DNA TGTGCCAGCAGTGAAAGAGGTCAGCCCCAGCATTTT.

V is TRBV25-1 and J is TRBJ2-1, with 10 bases identical to TRBD1. V gave up 5 bases and J gave up 5 bases; unmatched junction bases: 9. CDR1 is MGHDK, CDR2 SYGVNS, per germline. The CDR3 runs to 16 residues. CDR3 bases: TGTGCCAGCAGTAAACACCGGGACAGGGGAAACAATGAGCAGTTCTTC. This translates into CASSKHRDRGNNEQFF.

This clone was seen more than once but under ten times. This chain connects TRBV23-1 to TRBJ1-2; 8 bases align to TRBD1. TRBV23-1 qualifies as an ORF whose function is uncertain. The V gene end was trimmed by 1 base and the J gene end by 8 bases; junction bases not matched to a gene: 6. This CDR3 spans 14 amino acids. The CDR3 sequence is CASSQYDRGRGYTF. CDR3 coding DNA: TGCGCCAGCAGTCAATACGACAGGGGCCGGGGCTACACCTTC.

The J gene is TRBJ2-5, the V gene TRBV4-1; 8 nucleotides line up with TRBD2. The CDR3 consists of 17 residues. CDR1 MGHRA and CDR2 YSYEKL come from the germline V gene. The ends lost 3 bases at V and 4 bases at J; junction bases unmatched: 13. The CDR3 here is CASSHADSGGRGETQYF. The CDR3 DNA reads TGCGCCAGCAGCCATGCCGACTCGGGGGGGCGGGGAGAGACCCAGTACTTC.

V and J are TRBV7-6 and TRBJ2-6, with 8 bases that match TRBD1. After removal of 5 bases from V and 1 base from J, the junction contained 13 bases not matched to a gene. The germline CDR1 and CDR2 sequences are SGHVS and FNYEAQ. The CDR3 has 19 amino acids. The DNA for the CDR3 is TGTGCCAGCAGCCCTTCCCACCGGGACAGGCTTTCTGGGGCCAACGTCCTGACTTTC. This gives the protein CASSPSHRDRLSGANVLTF.

The chain couples TRBV6-1 to TRBJ2-7; TRBD2 might be the D (6 bases). Germline CDR1 reads MNHNS; CDR2 reads SASEGT. V lost 10 bases and J 1 base, leaving 14 bases between the germline ends. The CDR3 totals 13 residues. The CDR3 protein is CAIREEGSYEQYF. In DNA, the CDR3 is TGTGCCATCAGGGAGGAAGGGTCCTACGAGCAGTACTTC.

The chain couples TRBV7-6 to TRBJ2-6; D gene uncertain. Germline-derived CDR1 and CDR2 are SGHVS and FNYEAQ. The germline V and J ends were trimmed by 5 bases and 2 bases, with 7 bases remaining between them. This CDR3 is built from 14 residues. The CDR3 reads CASSPSAGANVLTF. As DNA, the CDR3 is TGTGCCAGCAGCCCCTCGGCTGGGGCCAACGTCCTGACTTTC.

The chain is built from TRBV11-2 and TRBJ2-2; the D gene is possibly TRBD1 (5 bases). This CDR3 region has 16 residues. V gave up 5 bases and J gave up 2 bases, with 15 bases separating them. CDR1 and CDR2 from the germline V gene are SGHAT and FQNNGV. CDR3 nucleotide sequence: TGTGCCAGCAGCCCTATCAGGGTCATCAACACCGGGGAGCTGTTTTTT. Translated: CASSPIRVINTGELFF.

V and J are TRBV27 and TRBJ1-6; 11 nucleotides agree with TRBD1. CDR3 size: 15 residues. The V gene end was trimmed by 2 bases and the J gene end by 9 bases; junction bases not matched to a gene: 3. Germline CDR1 MNHEY, CDR2 SMNVEV (reference sequence). CDR3 sequence: CASSLRGQGASPLHF. CDR3 sequence (DNA): TGTGCCAGCAGTTTACGCGGACAGGGGGCTTCACCCCTCCACTTT.

This clone occurred a few times. This sequence joins TRBV7-2 and TRBJ1-6, with D possibly matching TRBD1 (6 bases). CDR3 length: 16 residues. V lost 1 base and J 7 bases, leaving 14 bases between the germline ends. Germline lookup yields CDR1 SGHTA and CDR2 FQGNSA. CDR3 sequence reads: CASSLGVTRGNSPLHF. CDR3 nucleotide sequence: TGTGCCAGCAGCTTAGGGGTAACCAGGGGCAATTCACCCCTCCACTTT.

The rearrangement joins TRBV7-9 to TRBJ1-4; 8 bases line up with TRBD1. Trimming took 5 bases from V and 6 from J; bases not matched to a gene: 14. Germline V gene data show CDR1 as SEHNR and CDR2 as FQNEAQ (reference sequence). CDR3 length equals 17 residues. Written as DNA, the CDR3 is TGTGCCAGCAGCCGCGACCAGGGGGCGATTCGGTATGAAAAACTGTTTTTT. It encodes CASSRDQGAIRYEKLFF.

The V and J genes are TRBV10-3 and TRBJ1-1; no firm D call. Germline V lookup: CDR1 ENHRY, CDR2 SYGVKD. This CDR3 has 13 residues. V was trimmed by 3 bases and J by 7 bases, leaving 12 bases between them. As DNA, the CDR3 is TGTGCCATCAGTGACCCCAGACAATTTGAAGCTTTCTTT. Protein product: CAISDPRQFEAFF.

The rearrangement joins TRBV5-1 to TRBJ2-1; perhaps TRBD1 as D (5 bases). Germline V gene lookup returns CDR1 SGHRS and CDR2 YFSETQ. Trimming cost V 4 bases and J 8 bases, with 13 bases left between them. This CDR3 is built from 13 residues. The CDR3 spells CASSSLQGYEQFF. DNA for the CDR3: TGCGCCAGCAGCAGCCTCCAGGGCTATGAGCAGTTCTTC.

This clone is deemed medium-sized. V usage is TRBV14 and J usage is TRBJ2-7; TRBD1 is a possible D gene (6 bases). V lost 5 bases and J lost 0, with 14 bases in between. This CDR3 region has 15 residues. The germline CDR1 and CDR2 sequences are SGHDN and FVKESK. The chain's CDR3 is CASSIGSRGSYEQYF. The CDR3, as DNA: TGTGCCAGCAGCATAGGGTCCAGGGGCTCCTACGAGCAGTACTTC.

This chain links TRBV6-5 with TRBJ1-1; D gene unclear. The CDR3 extends over 16 amino acids. The ends were cut back, 4 bases at V and 0 bases at J, with 15 bases in the middle. Germline V gives CDR1 MNHEY, CDR2 SVGAGI. The CDR3 sequence is CASSSPGSPLNTEAFF. CDR3 DNA: TGTGCCAGCAGTTCGCCCGGGAGTCCCTTGAACACTGAAGCTTTCTTT.

The chain couples TRBV6-6 to TRBJ1-6, with D possibly being TRBD1 (6 bases). The ends were cut back, 4 bases at V and 9 bases at J, with 13 bases in the middle. CDR1 is MNHNY, CDR2 SVGAGI, per germline (reference sequence). The CDR3 runs 14 residues. The CDR3 loop is CASSSRGGSSPLHF. CDR3 bases: TGTGCCAGCAGTTCCAGAGGGGGAAGTTCACCCCTCCACTTT.

The chain uses TRBV7-8 and TRBJ1-2; D gene ambiguous. Germline V lookup: CDR1 SGHVS, CDR2 FQNEAQ. The CDR3 is made up of 14 amino acids. V was trimmed by 2 bases and J by 3 bases, leaving 10 bases between them. CDR3 region: CASSLQRADYGYTF. In DNA form, the CDR3 reads TGTGCCAGCAGCTTACAGAGGGCCGACTATGGCTACACCTTC. The full variable domain, completed using reference TRBV7-8 and TRBJ1-2, is GAGVSQSPRYKVAKRGQDVALRCDPISGHVSLFWYQQALGQGPEFLTYFQNEAQLDKSGLPSDRFFAERPEGSVSTLKIQRTQQEDSAVYLCASSLQRADYGYTFGSGTRLTVV.

V and J are TRBV6-4 and TRBJ2-1, with 9 bases fitting TRBD2. The trim removed 0 bases at V and 0 bases at J, leaving 15 bases unmatched. There are 21 residues in the CDR3. Germline loops: CDR1 MRHNA, CDR2 SNTAGT. This CDR3 is CASSDSPSGVPYRLSYNEQFF. The CDR3, as DNA: TGTGCCAGCAGTGACTCCCCTAGCGGGGTCCCTTACAGGCTCTCCTACAATGAGCAGTTCTTC.

V gene TRBV6-1 combines with J gene TRBJ2-5; no clear D. The germline V gene has CDR1 MNHNS and CDR2 SASEGT. Trimming left V 5 bases short and J 5 bases short, with 18 bases between. This CDR3 has 15 residues. DNA for the CDR3: TGTGCCAGCAGTACGTATGGGCCAGCAGTGGAGACCCAGTACTTC. Translation gives CASSTYGPAVETQYF.

This clone was picked up a small number of times. The chain recombines TRBV11-2 with TRBJ2-3; 14 bases are shared with TRBD2. The CDR3 length is 19 residues. CDR1 is SGHAT and CDR2 is FQNNGV in the germline V gene. V dropped 5 bases and J dropped 2; count of bases not matched to a gene: 12. CDR3 loop: CASSQESRTSGGYTDTQYF. In DNA form, the CDR3 reads TGTGCCAGCAGCCAGGAATCTAGGACTAGCGGGGGGTACACAGATACGCAGTATTTT. Complete variable domain (other parts from reference TRBV11-2 and TRBJ2-3): EAGVAQSPRYKIIEKRQSVAFWCNPISGHATLYWYQQILGQGPKLLIQFQNNGVVDDSQLPKDRFSAERLKGVDSTLKIQPAKLEDSAVYLCASSQESRTSGGYTDTQYFGPGTRLTVL.

The sample holds a few counts of this clone. The chain recombines TRBV7-3 with TRBJ1-2; D unresolved. Germline assignment: CDR1 SGHTA and CDR2 FQGTGA. Trimming shortened V by 8 bases and J by 7 bases, and 17 bases separated the two germline ends. The CDR3 is 13 residues long. The DNA of the CDR3 is TGTGCCAGCGCCCCTTATATCAGCGGTGGCTACACCTTC. Its protein is CASAPYISGGYTF.

This clone occurred a few times. The chain links TRBV5-6 to TRBJ2-1; possible D gene TRBD1, 6 bases. The CDR3 extends over 16 amino acids. CDR1 and CDR2 from the germline V gene are SGHDT and YYEEEE. Trimming removed 1 base at V and 2 bases at J, with 13 bases between. CDR3 bases: TGTGCCAGCAGCTTGTGGGGAACAGGGACCTACAATGAGCAGTTCTTC. Amino acid sequence: CASSLWGTGTYNEQFF.

The chain recombines TRBV25-1 with TRBJ2-1, with TRBD2 matching over 9 bases. V was pared by 5 bases and J by 0 bases, with 2 bases of the junction left unmatched. The CDR3 has 15 residues. Germline V gene sequence: CDR1 MGHDK, CDR2 SYGVNS. CDR3: CASSLAGSSYNEQFF. The CDR3 nucleotides are TGTGCCAGCAGTCTAGCGGGGTCCTCCTACAATGAGCAGTTCTTC.

This clone was detected a few times. The rearrangement uses TRBV4-1 and TRBJ2-7; TRBD1 matches 8 bases. Trimming at V came to 4 bases and at J to 2 bases, leaving 4 bases not matched to a gene. Germline V lookup: CDR1 MGHRA, CDR2 YSYEKL. This CDR3 has 14 amino acids. CDR3 DNA: TGCGCCAGCAGCCTCCAGGACAGGGCCTACGAGCAGTACTTC. This translates into CASSLQDRAYEQYF.

The rearrangement uses TRBV6-1 and TRBJ2-3, with a possible D match to TRBD1 (5 bases). The CDR3 runs 13 residues. Germline V gene sequence: CDR1 MNHNS, CDR2 SASEGT. Deletions cut 3 bases from V and 6 bases from J, with 10 bases between. For the CDR3, the DNA is TGTGCCAGCAGTGACCAGGGTGGGGATACGCAGTATTTT. Protein: CASSDQGGDTQYF.